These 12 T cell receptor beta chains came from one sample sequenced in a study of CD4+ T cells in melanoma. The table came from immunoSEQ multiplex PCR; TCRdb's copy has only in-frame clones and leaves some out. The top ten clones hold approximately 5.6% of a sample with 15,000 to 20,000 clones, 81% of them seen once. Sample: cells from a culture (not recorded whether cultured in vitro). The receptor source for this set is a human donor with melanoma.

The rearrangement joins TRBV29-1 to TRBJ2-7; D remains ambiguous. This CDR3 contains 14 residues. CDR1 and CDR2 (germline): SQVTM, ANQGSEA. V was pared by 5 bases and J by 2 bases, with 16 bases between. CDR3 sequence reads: CSVKGRKSPYEQYF. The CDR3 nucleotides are TGCAGCGTTAAAGGCAGAAAGTCACCCTACGAGCAGTACTTC.

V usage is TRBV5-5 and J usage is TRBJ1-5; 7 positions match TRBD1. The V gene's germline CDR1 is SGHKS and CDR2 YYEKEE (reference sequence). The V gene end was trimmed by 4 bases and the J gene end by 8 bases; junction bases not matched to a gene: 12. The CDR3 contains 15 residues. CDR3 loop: CASSGGTEGWEPQHF. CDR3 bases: TGTGCCAGCAGCGGCGGGACAGAAGGCTGGGAGCCCCAGCATTTT.

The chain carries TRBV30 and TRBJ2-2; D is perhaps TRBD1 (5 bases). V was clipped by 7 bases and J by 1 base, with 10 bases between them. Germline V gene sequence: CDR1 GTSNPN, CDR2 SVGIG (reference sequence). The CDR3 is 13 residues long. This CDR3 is CAYLRVNTGELFF. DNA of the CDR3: TGTGCCTACCTCAGGGTGAACACCGGGGAGCTGTTTTTT.

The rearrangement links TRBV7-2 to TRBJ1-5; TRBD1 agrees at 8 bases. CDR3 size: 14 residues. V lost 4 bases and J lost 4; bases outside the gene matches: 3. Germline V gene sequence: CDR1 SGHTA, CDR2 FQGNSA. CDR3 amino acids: CASSWTGTNQPQHF. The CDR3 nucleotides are TGTGCCAGCAGCTGGACAGGGACAAATCAGCCCCAGCATTTT.

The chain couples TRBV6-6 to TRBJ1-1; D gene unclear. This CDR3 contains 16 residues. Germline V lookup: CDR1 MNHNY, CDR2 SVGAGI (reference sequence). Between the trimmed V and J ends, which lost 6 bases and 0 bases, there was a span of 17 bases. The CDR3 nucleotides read TGTGCCAGCAGGCCTGTTACAATGGCGGTGAACACTGAAGCTTTCTTT. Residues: CASRPVTMAVNTEAFF.

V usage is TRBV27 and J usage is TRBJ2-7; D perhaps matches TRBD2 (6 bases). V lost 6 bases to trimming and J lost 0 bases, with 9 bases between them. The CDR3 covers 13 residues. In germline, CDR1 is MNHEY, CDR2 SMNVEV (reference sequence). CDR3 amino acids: CASSVTSSYEQYF. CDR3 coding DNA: TGTGCCAGCAGCGTGACTAGCTCCTACGAGCAGTACTTC.

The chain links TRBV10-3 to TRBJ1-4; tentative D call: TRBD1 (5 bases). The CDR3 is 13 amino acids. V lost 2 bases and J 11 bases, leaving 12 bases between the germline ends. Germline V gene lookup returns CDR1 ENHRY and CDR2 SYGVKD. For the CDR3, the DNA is TGTGCCATCAGTGAGCCTCGGGACGAGAAACTGTTTTTT. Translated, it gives CAISEPRDEKLFF.

CDR3 region: CSARTGYGYTF. The CDR3 bases are TGCAGTGCTAGGACGGGGTATGGCTACACCTTC. The V call is TRBV20-1, the J call TRBJ1-2; D gene ambiguous. The V and J ends lost 3 bases and 5 bases respectively, with 7 bases between them. This CDR3 spans 11 amino acids. The germline CDR1 and CDR2 sequences are DFQATT and SNEGSKA (reference sequence).

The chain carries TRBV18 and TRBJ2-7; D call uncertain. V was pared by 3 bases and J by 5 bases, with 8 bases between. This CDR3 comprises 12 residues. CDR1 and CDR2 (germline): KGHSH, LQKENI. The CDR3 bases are TGTGCCAGCTCACCGGAAGGGAACGAGCAGTACTTC. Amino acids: CASSPEGNEQYF.

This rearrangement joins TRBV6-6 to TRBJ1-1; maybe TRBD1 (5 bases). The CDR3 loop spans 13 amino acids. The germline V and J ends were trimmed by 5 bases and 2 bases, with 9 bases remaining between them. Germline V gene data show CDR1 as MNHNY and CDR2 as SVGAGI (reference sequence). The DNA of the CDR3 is TGTGCCAGCAGTCTGACAGCTAACACTGAAGCTTTCTTT. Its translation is CASSLTANTEAFF.

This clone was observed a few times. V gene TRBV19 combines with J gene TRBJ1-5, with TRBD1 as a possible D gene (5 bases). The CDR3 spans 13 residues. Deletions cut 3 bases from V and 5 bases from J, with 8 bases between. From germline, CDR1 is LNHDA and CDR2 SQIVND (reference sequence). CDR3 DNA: TGTGCCAGTAGTATGGGACCCTATCAGCCCCAGCATTTT. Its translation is CASSMGPYQPQHF. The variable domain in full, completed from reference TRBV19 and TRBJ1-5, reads DGGITQSPKYLFRKEGQNVTLSCEQNLNHDAMYWYRQDPGQGLRLIYYSQIVNDFQKGDIAEGYSVSREKKESFPLTVTSAQKNPTAFYLCASSMGPYQPQHFGDGTRLSIL.

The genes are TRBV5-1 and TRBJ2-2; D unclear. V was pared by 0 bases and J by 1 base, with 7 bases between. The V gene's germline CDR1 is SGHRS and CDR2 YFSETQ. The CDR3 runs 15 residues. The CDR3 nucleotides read TGCGCCAGCAGCTTGGGTCCAGTGAACACCGGGGAGCTGTTTTTT. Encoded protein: CASSLGPVNTGELFF.